This T cell receptor (beta chain) was documented in a study of spatial heterogeneity in lung cancer. Whole-study findings and limits: Within tumors, counts of expanded alpha and beta TCRs tracked tumor mutation counts.

With 4 bases clipped from V and 5 bases from J, the junction kept 10 bases outside the gene matches. The V gene's germline CDR1 is SGHDT and CDR2 YYEEEE. This CDR3 is 17 amino acids long. By its share, this clonotype is medium-sized. Its antigen is not known. This beta chain slipped into a library made for alpha chains as a stray read, so its size is not meaningful. Each CDR3 protein is one row after TCRdb ran MiXCR on the 5' RACE reads. This table has 4,000 or so distinct CDR3 sequences, around a tenth appearing once. The time point was: sample taken at primary tumor resection. This sequence joins TRBV5-6 and TRBJ2-3, with 13 bases fitting TRBD2. The source is a male donor with early-stage non-small cell lung cancer. This sample comprised lung tumor tissue, obtained at surgery. The DNA for the CDR3 is TGTGCCAGCAGCATAAGGACTAGCGGGAGAGGGAAAGATACGCAGTATTTT. Its protein product is CASSIRTSGRGKDTQYF.